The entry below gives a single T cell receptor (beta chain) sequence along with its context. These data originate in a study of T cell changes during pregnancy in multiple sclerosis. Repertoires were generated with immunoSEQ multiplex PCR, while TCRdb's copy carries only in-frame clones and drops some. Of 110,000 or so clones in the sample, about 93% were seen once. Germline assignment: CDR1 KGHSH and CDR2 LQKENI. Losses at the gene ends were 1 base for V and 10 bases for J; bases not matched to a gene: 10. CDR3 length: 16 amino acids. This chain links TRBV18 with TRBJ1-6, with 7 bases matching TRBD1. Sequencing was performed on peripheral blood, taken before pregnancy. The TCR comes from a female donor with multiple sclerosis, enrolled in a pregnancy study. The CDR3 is CASSPLVGTAESPLHF. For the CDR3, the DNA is TGTGCCAGCTCACCACTGGTGGGGACAGCGGAATCACCCCTCCACTTT.